These T cell receptor beta chains were read from a single sample in a study of CD8 T cells in Susac syndrome. Using its own MiXCR run on the immunoSEQ multiplex PCR reads, TCRdb lists one record per CDR3 protein. This table has some 200,000 distinct CDR3 sequences, 95% appearing once. Source material: CD4+ T cells from PBMCs. Receptors originate from a human donor with multiple sclerosis. Each CDR3 is given with its conserved first and last residue. A D gene is named only where the DNA matches it firmly. Clone size, where shown, is once, few, many, or a class for clones that have expanded.

size | D | J | V | CDR3 | DNA
NA | NA | TRBJ2-2 | TRBV5-1 | CASSLEGSDTGELFF | TGCGCCAGCAGCTTGGAGGGCTCGGACACCGGGGAGCTGTTTTTT
NA | NA | TRBJ1-5 | TRBV29-1 | CSVSTDRTNQPQHF | TGCAGCGTTTCGACAGATAGGACGAATCAGCCCCAGCATTTT
NA | NA | TRBJ2-1 | TRBV6-1 | CASSGNWASHNEQFF | TGTGCCAGCAGTGGAAATTGGGCCTCCCACAATGAGCAGTTCTTC
NA | NA | TRBJ1-4 | TRBV5-1 | CASSLALIGATNEKLFF | TGCGCCAGCAGCTTGGCATTAATCGGAGCAACTAATGAAAAACTGTTTTTT
few | NA | TRBJ1-1 | TRBV6-6 | CASSYADTEAFF | TGTGCCAGCAGTTACGCGGACACTGAAGCTTTCTTT
NA | NA | TRBJ1-6 | TRBV9 | CASSAQASTRNINSPLHF | TGTGCCAGCAGCGCACAAGCATCGACACGAAATATCAATTCACCCCTCCACTTT
once | TRBD1 | TRBJ1-6 | TRBV5-4 | CASSGQGNSPLHF | TGTGCCAGCAGTGGACAGGGAAATTCACCCCTCCACTTT
NA | NA | TRBJ2-5 | TRBV3-1 | CASSQEWANRLQETQYF | TGTGCCAGCAGCCAAGAGTGGGCCAACAGACTACAAGAGACCCAGTACTTC
NA | TRBD2 | TRBJ2-1 | TRBV20-1 | CSASYLAGGGEQFF | TGCAGTGCTAGTTACCTAGCGGGAGGCGGTGAGCAGTTCTTC
NA | NA | TRBJ2-7 | TRBV30 | CAWSANTKREQYF | TGTGCCTGGAGTGCCAACACAAAACGAGAGCAGTACTTC
NA | TRBD1 | TRBJ2-7 | TRBV20-1 | CSATTGGDYYEQYF | TGCAGTGCCACGACAGGGGGAGACTACTACGAGCAGTACTTC
NA | TRBD1 | TRBJ1-2 | TRBV27 | CASSPIGTGGRQSYTF | TGTGCCAGCAGTCCCATAGGGACAGGGGGACGTCAAAGCTACACCTTC
NA | TRBD1 | TRBJ1-2 | TRBV9 | CASSVATGGSYGYTF | TGTGCCAGCAGCGTAGCTACAGGGGGCAGCTATGGCTACACCTTC
NA | NA | TRBJ2-5 | TRBV18 | CASSLGQEETQYF | TGTGCCAGCTCACTAGGACAAGAAGAGACCCAGTACTTC
NA | NA | TRBJ2-3 | TRBV7-2 | CASSLKGWGSTQYF | TGTGCCAGCAGCTTAAAGGGGTGGGGGTCTACGCAGTATTTT
NA | NA | TRBJ1-1 | TRBV2 | CASSAGFEAFF | TGTGCCAGCAGCGCCGGTTTTGAAGCTTTCTTT
NA | NA | TRBJ2-3 | TRBV5-4 | CASSFVSNYTQYF | TGTGCCAGCAGCTTCGTTTCCAACTATACGCAGTATTTT
NA | NA | TRBJ1-5 | TRBV4-2 | CASSQDGGNNQPQHF | TGTGCCAGCAGCCAAGACGGGGGGAACAATCAGCCCCAGCATTTT
NA | TRBD1 | TRBJ2-7 | TRBV20-1 | CSADRVNEQYF | TGCAGTGCTGACAGGGTCAACGAGCAGTACTTC
NA | TRBD2 | TRBJ2-1 | TRBV9 | CASSGTSADEQFF | TGTGCCAGCAGCGGGACTAGCGCGGATGAGCAGTTCTTC
NA | NA | TRBJ1-1 | TRBV20-1 | CSARDLRMNTEAFF | TGCAGTGCTAGAGATCTCCGGATGAACACTGAAGCTTTCTTT
NA | NA | TRBJ1-1 | TRBV20-1 | CSARDVRHLNTEAFF | TGCAGTGCTAGAGATGTGCGACACCTGAACACTGAAGCTTTCTTT
NA | NA | TRBJ1-2 | TRBV7-9 | CASRMGAQGGYTF | TGTGCCAGCAGAATGGGGGCGCAGGGTGGCTACACCTTC
once | TRBD1 | TRBJ2-3 | TRBV29-1 | CSVVRTGVGTDTQYF | TGCAGCGTTGTACGTACAGGGGTCGGCACAGATACGCAGTATTTT
NA | NA | TRBJ1-2 | TRBV27 | CASSFDRKGYTF | TGTGCCAGCAGTTTTGACAGGAAGGGCTACACCTTC